Sequencing of this T cell receptor beta chain was carried out in a study of CD8+CD57+ T cells in acquired aplastic anemia. This clonotype was seen a handful of times. The antigen is undetermined. Points from the study as a whole: In common between the patients and the controls were more than 25 CD8+ CDR3 sequences.

V was cut by 2 bases and J by 3 bases, with 10 bases left in between. The CDR3 is 14 residues long. According to the study, genomic DNA was the template for TCR beta VDJ and CDR3 profiling. TCRdb reanalysed the reads using MiXCR and keeps one entry per CDR3 protein. Of about 200,000 distinct CDR3 sequences in the sample, 30% to 40% were seen once. V usage is TRBV12-3 or TRBV12-4 and J usage is TRBJ1-1; D may be TRBD1 (5 bases). The sequenced sample was sorted CD4+, CD8+, or CD8+CD57+ T cells (not recorded which) from PBMCs. The clonotype was recovered from a human donor in good health, serving as a control. Here the CDR3 DNA reads TGTGCCAGCAGTTTATGGCTAGGGGACACTGAAGCTTTCTTT. This sequence encodes CASSLWLGDTEAFF.